This T cell receptor beta chain was captured in a study of T cells in Graves' hyperthyroidism and ophthalmopathy. About the study: Sampling of peripheral blood happened at initial diagnosis, prior to any treatment.

The sample holds a few counts of this clonotype. Its target is unknown. CDR1 is LGHDT and CDR2 is YNNKEL in the germline V gene (reference sequence). Trimming left V 1 base short and J 4 bases short, with 12 bases between. CDR3 length: 15 residues. Overall study findings and caveats: With a median lead of about 6.9 months before onset, the model predicted ophthalmopathy.

Template material for amplifying TCR beta CDR3 regions consisted of RNA transcripts. HTBI primers were employed in a first-round RT-PCR of the TCR CDR3. TCRdb recomputed calls from the multiplex PCR reads with MiXCR, one row per CDR3 protein. The sample yields about 590,000 distinct CDR3 sequences, around 16% seen once. Exclusion followed for patients with uncontrolled infection, other autoimmune disease, pregnancy or lactation. The specimen was blood. V and J are TRBV3-1 and TRBJ2-3; D is unclear. The source is a woman aged 25 to 45 with Graves' hyperthyroidism. This chain's CDR3 is CASSQGFSVADTQYF. The CDR3 DNA sequence: TGTGCCAGCAGCCAAGGTTTTTCGGTAGCAGATACGCAGTATTTT.